A single sample gave rise to the 11 T cell receptor beta chains below, sequenced in a study of T-cell reconstitution after alpha-beta-depleted transplantation in children. Unique molecular identifiers were incorporated during preparation of the TCRbeta library. Via MiXCR, TCRdb re-called the PCR reads, giving one row per CDR3 protein. Among 700,000 to 950,000 distinct CDR3 sequences listed, around 15% were seen once. The material sequenced was PBMCs, mostly from graft donor cells, taken 360 days after TCRalphabeta/CD19-depleted stem cell transplant. The receptor source for this set is a male patient younger than 18 who had a stem cell transplant for acute lymphoblastic leukemia, so the T cells may come from the graft donor.

J is TRBJ2-7 and V is TRBV25-1; TRBD2 matches 8 bases. Germline-derived CDR1 and CDR2 are MGHDK and SYGVNS. This CDR3 spans 17 amino acids. After removal of 3 bases from V and 7 bases from J, the junction contained 17 bases not matched to a gene. CDR3 nucleotides: TGTGCCAGCAGTGATATATCAAGCGGGAGATTACCTGGGGAGCAGTACTTC. Protein: CASSDISSGRLPGEQYF.

The chain couples TRBV15 to TRBJ2-3; D ambiguous. Trimming removed 1 base at V and 1 base at J, with 9 bases between. This CDR3 contains 15 residues. Germline V lookup: CDR1 LNHNV, CDR2 YYDKDF (reference sequence). The CDR3, as DNA: TGTGCCACCAGCAGAGGCCTCACAGGCACAGATACGCAGTATTTT. Translation gives CATSRGLTGTDTQYF. The entire variable domain, with the rest obtained from reference TRBV15 and TRBJ2-3, is as follows: DAMVIQNPRYQVTQFGKPVTLSCSQTLNHNVMYWYQQKSSQAPKLLFHYYDKDFNNEADTPDNFQSRRPNTSFCFLDIRSPGLGDTAMYLCATSRGLTGTDTQYFGPGTRLTVL.

This clonotype was detected many times. The rearrangement joins TRBV5-1 to TRBJ1-1; D unclear. This CDR3 has 16 residues. V shed 2 bases and J shed 0 bases, with 14 bases lying between them. In germline, CDR1 is SGHRS, CDR2 YFSETQ. The DNA for the CDR3 is TGCGCCAGCAGCTTAGTAGGGATTGGCATGAACACTGAAGCTTTCTTT. Translating gives CASSLVGIGMNTEAFF.

The V call is TRBV7-2, the J call TRBJ1-4, with unresolved D. This CDR3 is 16 amino acids long. The V end was cut by 0 bases, the J end by 8 bases, with 16 bases between. Germline CDR1 SGHTA, CDR2 FQGNSA. The CDR3 DNA reads TGTGCCAGCAGCTTAGCGGTTTCGGGGTTTAAGGAAAAACTGTTTTTT. It translates to CASSLAVSGFKEKLFF. The variable domain in full, with the rest retrieved from reference TRBV7-2 and TRBJ1-4, is GAGVSQSPSNKVTEKGKDVELRCDPISGHTALYWYRQSLGQGLEFLIYFQGNSAPDKSGLPSDRFSAERTGGSVSTLTIQRTQQEDSAVYLCASSLAVSGFKEKLFFGSGTQLSVL.

This clonotype was picked up a small number of times. The CDR3 nucleotides read TGTGCCAGCAGCGTTACACAGGGCCGCTATGGCTACACCTTC. Translating gives CASSVTQGRYGYTF. This rearrangement joins TRBV9 to TRBJ1-2; D is possibly TRBD1 (6 bases). Deletions cut 2 bases from V and 4 bases from J, with 12 bases between. The CDR3 runs to 14 residues. CDR1 is SGDLS and CDR2 is YYNGEE in the germline V gene.

This clonotype was seen only a few times. The chain employs TRBV3-1 and TRBJ2-7; 9 positions agree with TRBD1. V lost 4 bases and J lost 5; bases outside the gene matches: 6. This CDR3 has 14 amino acids. CDR1 is LGHDT and CDR2 is YNNKEL in the germline V gene (reference sequence). This chain's CDR3 is CASSPGTGLNEQYF. DNA of the CDR3: TGTGCCAGCAGCCCCGGGACAGGGCTGAACGAGCAGTACTTC.

This clonotype was counted only a few times. This chain joins TRBV6-4 and TRBJ2-3; no firm D call. From germline, CDR1 is MRHNA and CDR2 SNTAGT. CDR3 length equals 13 residues. Trimming removed 2 bases from V and 4 bases from J, with 7 bases in between. CDR3 in amino acids: CASSDQRSDTQYF. The CDR3 bases are TGTGCCAGCAGTGACCAAAGGTCAGATACGCAGTATTTT.

This clonotype was seen a handful of times. The rearrangement links TRBV30 to TRBJ2-7; 11 positions match TRBD2. Germline CDR1 and CDR2: GTSNPN and SVGIG (reference sequence). This CDR3 is 14 amino acids long. The V gene end was trimmed by 5 bases and the J gene end by 6 bases; junction bases not matched to a gene: 9. The CDR3 DNA reads TGTGCCTGGGAGATACTAGCGGGAGTATCCGAGCAGTACTTC. Residues: CAWEILAGVSEQYF.

This clonotype was seen a handful of times. The rearrangement joins TRBV5-1 to TRBJ1-1; tentatively, D is TRBD1 (6 bases). V lost 3 bases to trimming and J lost 11 bases, with 11 bases between them. From germline, CDR1 is SGHRS and CDR2 YFSETQ. The CDR3 is made up of 11 amino acids. CDR3 sequence (DNA): TGCGCCAGCAGCTCCGGGACATCCGCTTTCTTT. Amino acids: CASSSGTSAFF.

The CDR3 DNA reads as TGTGCCAGCAGTCAGATCCGCATAACAGGGAGGATTATGAACACTGAAGCTTTCTTT. Translation: CASSQIRITGRIMNTEAFF. The chain links TRBV6-4 to TRBJ1-1, with D tentatively TRBD1 (6 bases). V was clipped by 5 bases and J by 0 bases, with 25 bases between them. Germline values: CDR1 MRHNA, CDR2 SNTAGT. This CDR3 comprises 19 residues.

The chain carries TRBV6-1 and TRBJ1-5, with 9 bases identical to TRBD1. The length of the CDR3 is 14 residues. From germline, CDR1 is MNHNS and CDR2 SASEGT. V trimming: 5 bases; J trimming: 6 bases; junction bases outside the gene matches: 5. CDR3 amino acids: CASSKQGASQPQHF. The DNA of the CDR3 is TGTGCCAGCAGTAAACAGGGGGCGAGTCAGCCCCAGCATTTT.